Shown below are 23 T cell receptor beta chains from a single sample sequenced in a study of early T cells in non-severe SARS-CoV-2 infection. TCRdb fed the 5' RACE reads into MiXCR, producing one record per CDR3 protein. The sample holds around 57,000 distinct CDR3 sequences, 11% seen once. The specimen sequenced was whole blood. The receptors shown here come from an adult who was a healthcare worker with PCR-confirmed SARS-CoV-2 infection or an uninfected control (not recorded which).

This chain uses TRBV5-1 with TRBJ2-7; D is undetermined. Germline V lookup: CDR1 SGHRS, CDR2 YFSETQ. V was cut by 0 bases and J by 7 bases, with 20 bases left in between. The CDR3 contains 16 residues. The CDR3 region has the DNA TGCGCCAGCAGCTTGGAAACCCGACGATCCGCTACGGAGCAGTACTTC. Its protein product is CASSLETRRSATEQYF.

This clonotype was picked up many times. This sequence joins TRBV3-1 and TRBJ1-2, with D perhaps matching TRBD1 (5 bases). Germline assignment: CDR1 LGHDT and CDR2 YNNKEL (reference sequence). V lost 0 bases to trimming and J lost 3 bases, with 5 bases between them. CDR3 length equals 13 residues. CDR3 amino acids: CASSQEGHYGYTF. The DNA for the CDR3 is TGTGCCAGCAGCCAAGAGGGACACTATGGCTACACCTTC.

The chain carries TRBV6-6 and TRBJ1-6, with D possibly being TRBD1 (5 bases). This CDR3 is built from 15 residues. CDR1 MNHNY and CDR2 SVGAGI come from the germline V gene (reference sequence). Trimming took off 10 bases at V and 11 bases at J, with 24 bases between the two ends. This CDR3 reads CATLRPAGKETPLHF. In nucleotides, the CDR3 is TGTGCCACCCTGCGTCCTGCAGGGAAGGAAACACCCCTCCACTTT.

The chain recombines TRBV7-9 with TRBJ1-5; D perhaps matches TRBD1 (6 bases). V lost 5 bases and J lost 3, with 17 bases in between. Germline CDR1 is SEHNR and CDR2 is FQNEAQ (reference sequence). CDR3 size: 16 residues. CDR3 coding DNA: TGTGCCAGCAGCCCAGGTGTGGGGGCGATCAATCAGCCCCAGCATTTT. It translates to CASSPGVGAINQPQHF.

This clonotype appeared many times. The V gene is TRBV24-1, the J gene TRBJ2-5, with 8 positions matching TRBD2. Trimming took 1 base from V and 4 from J; bases not matched to a gene: 10. The CDR3 has 17 amino acids. In germline, CDR1 is KGHDR, CDR2 SFDVKD. The CDR3 here is CATSDFSGGAGGETQYF. CDR3 in DNA: TGTGCCACCAGTGATTTTTCGGGGGGGGCAGGCGGAGAGACCCAGTACTTC.

The chain is built from TRBV10-3 and TRBJ2-2, with D hard to call. The CDR3 runs 13 residues. V was trimmed by 7 bases and J by 2 bases, leaving 8 bases between them. Germline loops: CDR1 ENHRY, CDR2 SYGVKD. CDR3 loop: CAITGSNTGELFF. CDR3 coding DNA: TGTGCCATCACCGGCTCTAACACCGGGGAGCTGTTTTTT.

The chain recombines TRBV11-2 with TRBJ2-3; 11 bases are shared with TRBD2. Germline CDR1 SGHAT, CDR2 FQNNGV. J was trimmed by 5 bases and V by 3 bases; bases with no gene match: 13. The CDR3 extends over 18 amino acids. DNA of the CDR3: TGTGCCAGCAGCTTTCGTTCTAGGGGACTAGCGGTTGGAGATACGCAGTATTTT. Amino acid sequence: CASSFRSRGLAVGDTQYF. Drawing the rest from reference TRBV11-2 and TRBJ2-3, the complete variable domain is EAGVAQSPRYKIIEKRQSVAFWCNPISGHATLYWYQQILGQGPKLLIQFQNNGVVDDSQLPKDRFSAERLKGVDSTLKIQPAKLEDSAVYLCASSFRSRGLAVGDTQYFGPGTRLTVL.

In its sample, this clonotype was seen many times. This chain connects TRBV4-1 to TRBJ2-5; 9 nucleotides match TRBD1. Trimming cost V 3 bases and J 5 bases; bases outside gene matches: 16. This CDR3 region has 18 residues. The germline V gene encodes CDR1 MGHRA and CDR2 YSYEKL. The CDR3, as DNA: TGCGCCAGCAGCCACCCGGGACAGGGTATACGGGGGTCGGAGACCCAGTACTTC. Translated: CASSHPGQGIRGSETQYF.

The J gene is TRBJ1-2, the V gene TRBV19, with 7 bases fitting TRBD1. Unmatched junction bases numbered 7, after V lost 1 base and J lost 2 bases. CDR1 LNHDA and CDR2 SQIVND come from the germline V gene (reference sequence). This CDR3 has 16 residues. In nucleotides, the CDR3 is TGTGCCAGTAGTATAGCCCTACAGGGGATGAACTATGGCTACACCTTC. Protein product: CASSIALQGMNYGYTF.

The V gene is TRBV15, the J gene TRBJ2-3, with D tentatively TRBD2 (6 bases). The CDR3 has 18 amino acids. In germline, CDR1 is LNHNV, CDR2 YYDKDF (reference sequence). The ends were cut back, 0 bases at V and 1 base at J, with 17 bases in the middle. The CDR3 sequence: CATSRDRVRGVGTDTQYF. In DNA, the CDR3 is TGTGCCACCAGCAGAGATCGGGTGCGGGGTGTCGGCACAGATACGCAGTATTTT.

This clonotype has ten or more counts. The chain links TRBV2 to TRBJ2-5; TRBD1 matches at 11 bases. The V and J ends lost 8 bases and 3 bases, in that order; junction bases with no gene match: 5. Germline lookup yields CDR1 SNHLY and CDR2 FYNNEI. The CDR3 runs to 14 residues. In nucleotides, the CDR3 is TGTGCCAGCTGGTGGGACAGGGGGAAAGAGACCCAGTACTTC. This encodes CASWWDRGKETQYF. The full variable domain, with the rest looked up from reference TRBV2 and TRBJ2-5, is EPEVTQTPSHQVTQMGQEVILRCVPISNHLYFYWYRQILGQKVEFLVSFYNNEISEKSEIFDDQFSVERPDGSNFTLKIRSTKLEDSAMYFCASWWDRGKETQYFGPGTRLLVL.

The V and J genes are TRBV18 and TRBJ2-1; D is perhaps TRBD2 (6 bases). Between the trimmed V and J ends, which lost 6 bases and 8 bases, there was a span of 11 bases. The CDR3 is 12 amino acids. CDR1 KGHSH and CDR2 LQKENI come from the germline V gene. The CDR3, as DNA: TGTGCCAGCTCCTCGGGCGGGGATGAGCAGTTCTTC. Translation gives CASSSGGDEQFF.

This clonotype was seen ten or more times. The chain joins TRBV11-2 to TRBJ2-6; no clear D. V lost 2 bases to trimming and J lost 0 bases, with 11 bases between them. In germline, CDR1 is SGHAT, CDR2 FQNNGV. The CDR3 loop spans 17 amino acids. CDR3 sequence (DNA): TGTGCCAGCAGCTTAATGGCAGCTAACTCTGGGGCCAACGTCCTGACTTTC. It specifies CASSLMAANSGANVLTF. The variable domain in full, with the rest retrieved from reference TRBV11-2 and TRBJ2-6, is EAGVAQSPRYKIIEKRQSVAFWCNPISGHATLYWYQQILGQGPKLLIQFQNNGVVDDSQLPKDRFSAERLKGVDSTLKIQPAKLEDSAVYLCASSLMAANSGANVLTFGAGSRLTVL.

This clonotype has ten or more counts. The chain carries TRBV14 and TRBJ2-5, with D perhaps being TRBD1 or TRBD2 (5 bases each). V was clipped by 1 base and J by 2 bases, with 8 bases between them. Germline V gives CDR1 SGHDN, CDR2 FVKESK. The CDR3 contains 14 residues. Here the CDR3 reads CASSQVWGQETQYF. The CDR3 DNA follows: TGTGCCAGCAGCCAAGTGTGGGGGCAAGAGACCCAGTACTTC.

This clonotype appeared many times. This chain links TRBV7-9 with TRBJ1-4; maybe TRBD1 (5 bases). This CDR3 spans 14 amino acids. Trimming cost V 2 bases and J 12 bases, with 16 bases left between them. Germline CDR1 and CDR2: SEHNR and FQNEAQ (reference sequence). CDR3: CASSLSRVDGELFF. CDR3 in DNA: TGTGCCAGCAGCTTAAGCAGGGTTGATGGGGAACTGTTTTTT.

This chain uses TRBV11-2 with TRBJ2-7; unclear D gene. The CDR3 spans 14 residues. Trimming stripped 5 bases from V and 5 bases from J, with 16 bases between. The germline CDR1 and CDR2 sequences are SGHAT and FQNNGV. The CDR3 loop reads CASSPTVLAHEQYF. The CDR3 DNA reads TGTGCCAGCAGCCCGACGGTTCTCGCCCACGAGCAGTACTTC.

This chain joins TRBV19 and TRBJ2-7; D call uncertain. The CDR3 loop spans 15 amino acids. Looked up from germline, CDR1 is LNHDA and CDR2 is SQIVND (reference sequence). The V end lost 3 bases, the J end lost 0 bases, and 12 bases lay between the germline ends. Written as DNA, the CDR3 is TGTGCCAGTAGTATTGAAGGCTTAAGCTCCTACGAGCAGTACTTC. This translates into CASSIEGLSSYEQYF.

The V and J genes are TRBV29-1 and TRBJ2-7; D may be TRBD1 or TRBD2 (5 bases each). CDR1 SQVTM and CDR2 ANQGSEA come from the germline V gene. The ends were cut back, 6 bases at V and 2 bases at J, with 11 bases in the middle. CDR3 length equals 12 residues. Here the CDR3 reads CSVFGGAYEQYF. The CDR3 DNA is TGCAGCGTCTTTGGGGGAGCCTACGAGCAGTACTTC.

This clonotype has ten or more counts. V is TRBV28 and J is TRBJ2-5; D unclear. Looked up from germline, CDR1 is MDHEN and CDR2 is SYDVKM. The V end was cut by 3 bases, the J end by 0 bases, with 11 bases between. The CDR3 extends over 15 amino acids. DNA for the CDR3: TGTGCCAGCAGTTTCTGGGGTGGAGACCAAGAGACCCAGTACTTC. The encoded protein is CASSFWGGDQETQYF.

There are a few counts of this clonotype. The gene calls are TRBV2 and TRBJ1-2; D perhaps matches TRBD1 (5 bases). The CDR3 has 13 amino acids. CDR1 SNHLY and CDR2 FYNNEI come from the germline V gene. V was pared by 7 bases and J by 6 bases, with 15 bases between. The CDR3 here is CASTLDQGNGYTF. The CDR3 DNA follows: TGTGCCAGCACCCTAGACCAGGGAAATGGCTACACCTTC.

This clonotype was observed a handful of times. At one of its ends the junction is not consistent with the germline gene, which may arise from a read error. The V gene is TRBV20-1, the J gene TRBJ2-1, with unresolved D. Germline assignment: CDR1 DFQATT and CDR2 SNEGSKA (reference sequence). CDR3 length equals 14 residues. Here the CDR3 reads CSARRRQVGNEQFF. DNA of the CDR3: TGTAGTGCTAGACGTCGGCAAGTGGGCAATGAGCAGTTCTTC.

This clonotype was counted at least ten times. CDR3 bases: TGTGCCAGCAGTGGGGCAAGGAGTGCGGTCTCCTACAATGAGCAGTTCTTC. Encoded protein: CASSGARSAVSYNEQFF. The rearrangement uses TRBV6-6 and TRBJ2-1; the D gene is possibly TRBD1 (5 bases). Germline lookup yields CDR1 MNHNY and CDR2 SVGAGI (reference sequence). The V and J ends lost 5 bases and 0 bases respectively, with 17 bases between them. The CDR3 runs 17 residues.

This clonotype was seen a few times. This chain joins TRBV2 and TRBJ2-5; 10 positions agree with TRBD1. The V gene's germline CDR1 is SNHLY and CDR2 FYNNEI. The CDR3 runs to 14 residues. The J segment lost 5 bases and the V segment lost 6 bases, leaving 6 bases of the junction unmatched. CDR3 in amino acids: CASRPTGGKETQYF. CDR3 DNA: TGTGCCAGCAGACCGACAGGGGGCAAGGAGACCCAGTACTTC.